The next 32 T cell receptor beta chains were all read from a single sample in a study of blood T cell repertoires in COVID-19 (dated by TCRdb to the early 2020s). The library relied on the immunoSEQ multiplex PCR assay. The source is immuneACCESS, and TCRdb retained only in-frame sequences with V and J called. Part of the clones is not carried over; for the studies checked, unresolved V genes explain less than half of this, and the remainder is unexplained. The sample profile shows some 290,000 clones; roughly 90% of them were found once. Over 8.5% of the sample goes to the ten largest clones. The specimen was peripheral blood. The receptors were sampled from a woman in her thirties with COVID-19, enrolled during active disease.

This chain uses TRBV4-1 with TRBJ1-5; TRBD1 aligns across 8 bases. The V gene end was trimmed by 0 bases and the J gene end by 16 bases; junction bases not matched to a gene: 5. This CDR3 is built from 12 residues. Germline CDR1 reads MGHRA; CDR2 reads YSYEKL. The CDR3 nucleotides are TGCGCCAGCAGCCAAGATGGGGACAGGTTTCATTTT. Translation gives CASSQDGDRFHF.

This chain uses TRBV5-6 with TRBJ1-1; D not resolved. The CDR3 extends over 13 amino acids. V was pared by 2 bases and J by 3 bases, with 8 bases between. Looked up from germline, CDR1 is SGHDT and CDR2 is YYEEEE. CDR3 protein: CASSFGSDTEAFF. In DNA, the CDR3 is TGTGCCAGCAGCTTTGGTAGTGACACTGAAGCTTTCTTT.

The sample holds one count of this clone. The genes are TRBV6-5 and TRBJ1-3, with TRBD1 matching over 8 bases. Per germline, CDR1 MNHEY and CDR2 SVGAGI. V was clipped by 2 bases and J by 8 bases; unmatched bases: 5. The CDR3 runs 14 residues. DNA for the CDR3: TGTGCCAGCAGTTACACGGACAGGGAGGACACCATATATTTT. Translating it yields CASSYTDREDTIYF.

The chain has TRBV9 and TRBJ1-6; possible D gene TRBD1, 5 bases. With 4 bases removed from V and 5 bases from J, the gap between germline ends came to 10 bases. Germline V gene lookup returns CDR1 SGDLS and CDR2 YYNGEE. This CDR3 comprises 14 residues. CDR3 in DNA: TGTGCCAGCAGCAGAGCAGGGAATAATTCACCCCTCCACTTT. It encodes CASSRAGNNSPLHF.

V is TRBV7-9 and J is TRBJ2-1; the D gene is possibly TRBD1 (7 bases). Trimming stripped 5 bases from V and 10 bases from J, with 18 bases between. Germline CDR1 reads SEHNR; CDR2 reads FQNEAQ (reference sequence). This CDR3 is 14 amino acids long. The CDR3 is CASSRTGQAGEQFF. The CDR3 coding sequence is TGTGCCAGCAGCCGGACTGGACAGGCGGGAGAGCAGTTCTTC.

The chain couples TRBV7-9 to TRBJ2-1; D gene unclear. The V gene's germline CDR1 is SEHNR and CDR2 FQNEAQ (reference sequence). Trimming removed 5 bases at V and 6 bases at J, with 14 bases between. The CDR3 spans 14 residues. CDR3 sequence reads: CASSLPHGGNEQFF. The CDR3 DNA reads TGTGCCAGCAGCCTACCCCACGGTGGCAATGAGCAGTTCTTC.

The J gene is TRBJ1-2, the V gene TRBV24-1; D is unclear. The germline V and J ends were trimmed by 4 bases and 4 bases, with 12 bases remaining between them. The V gene's germline CDR1 is KGHDR and CDR2 SFDVKD. The CDR3 consists of 14 residues. The CDR3 coding sequence is TGTGCCACCAGTGACCCCGGACTGATCTATGGCTACACCTTC. As protein: CATSDPGLIYGYTF.

This chain connects TRBV7-9 to TRBJ2-7, with a possible D match to TRBD1 (6 bases). Germline CDR1 SEHNR, CDR2 FQNEAQ (reference sequence). V shed 1 base and J shed 5 bases, with 15 bases lying between them. The CDR3 has 15 amino acids. Here the CDR3 reads CASSLGGGSPHEQYF. For the CDR3, the DNA is TGTGCCAGCAGCTTAGGAGGGGGAAGTCCCCACGAGCAGTACTTC.

This chain joins TRBV3-1 (or the pseudogene TRBV3-2) and TRBJ1-1; D is unclear. V was clipped by 3 bases and J by 3 bases, with 8 bases between them. CDR3 length: 13 residues. CDR1 and CDR2 from the germline V gene are LGHDT and YNNKEL (reference sequence). CDR3 loop: CASSHYRDTEAFF. As DNA, the CDR3 is TGTGCCAGCAGCCACTATCGGGACACTGAAGCTTTCTTT.

This clone was seen a few times. The rearrangement uses TRBV5-1 and TRBJ1-6; maybe TRBD1 (5 bases). The CDR3 extends over 14 amino acids. V was trimmed by 3 bases and J by 5 bases, leaving 9 bases between them. The germline gives CDR1 SGHRS, CDR2 YFSETQ. This CDR3 reads CASSSGRDNSPLHF. DNA of the CDR3: TGCGCCAGCAGCTCCGGCAGGGATAATTCACCCCTCCACTTT.

The CDR3 spells CASSLNPLPDTYNSPLHF. The CDR3 bases are TGCGCCAGCAGCCTGAACCCCCTCCCGGACACCTATAATTCACCCCTCCACTTT. The chain links TRBV5-1 to TRBJ1-6; D might be TRBD1 (5 bases). The CDR3 consists of 18 residues. The germline CDR1 and CDR2 sequences are SGHRS and YFSETQ. The V end was cut by 4 bases, the J end by 2 bases, with 19 bases between. The full variable domain, in which reference TRBV5-1 and TRBJ1-6 provide the parts outside the CDR3, is KAGVTQTPRYLIKTRGQQVTLSCSPISGHRSVSWYQQTPGQGLQFLFEYFSETQRNKGNFPGRFSGRQFSNSRSEMNVSTLELGDSALYLCASSLNPLPDTYNSPLHFGNGTRLTVT.

This chain links TRBV6-5 with TRBJ1-1, with TRBD1 matching over 8 bases. Looked up from germline, CDR1 is MNHEY and CDR2 is SVGAGI. The V gene end was trimmed by 6 bases and the J gene end by 3 bases; junction bases not matched to a gene: 6. The CDR3 sequence is 14 residues long. The CDR3 region has the DNA TGTGCCAGCAGGTTAAGACAGGGGCACACTGAAGCTTTCTTT. It codes for CASRLRQGHTEAFF.

V gene TRBV9 combines with J gene TRBJ2-5; D gene unclear. The CDR3 loop spans 15 amino acids. Germline V gene data show CDR1 as SGDLS and CDR2 as YYNGEE. With 0 bases removed from V and 2 bases from J, the gap between germline ends came to 11 bases. In nucleotides, the CDR3 is TGTGCCAGCAGCGTAGCTGCCCGTGAGCAAGAGACCCAGTACTTC. It translates to CASSVAAREQETQYF.

The chain couples TRBV4-1 to TRBJ2-1; 9 bases fit TRBD2. The V and J ends lost 4 bases and 1 base, in that order; junction bases with no gene match: 8. Germline V lookup: CDR1 MGHRA, CDR2 YSYEKL. The CDR3 has 17 amino acids. The CDR3 bases are TGCGCCAGCAGCCTGGTCCCCGCGGGGGGGTCCTACAATGAGCAGTTCTTC. It specifies CASSLVPAGGSYNEQFF.

The V and J genes are TRBV7-9 and TRBJ1-6; 12 bases are shared with TRBD1. The CDR3 has 16 amino acids. V lost 4 bases and J lost 14; bases outside the gene matches: 12. From germline, CDR1 is SEHNR and CDR2 FQNEAQ (reference sequence). In DNA, the CDR3 is TGTGCCAGCAGCTCCCACCGGGACAGGGGGCTTCCGGCCCTCCACTTT. Amino acids: CASSSHRDRGLPALHF.

The chain carries TRBV5-1 and TRBJ1-5; 8 nucleotides match TRBD1. The V and J ends lost 1 base and 6 bases, in that order; junction bases with no gene match: 3. From germline, CDR1 is SGHRS and CDR2 YFSETQ. This CDR3 comprises 14 residues. CDR3 DNA sequence: TGCGCCAGCAGCTTGTCAGGGGGCGGTCAGCCCCAGCATTTT. It yields the protein CASSLSGGGQPQHF. Full variable domain (outside the CDR3, taken from reference TRBV5-1 and TRBJ1-5): KAGVTQTPRYLIKTRGQQVTLSCSPISGHRSVSWYQQTPGQGLQFLFEYFSETQRNKGNFPGRFSGRQFSNSRSEMNVSTLELGDSALYLCASSLSGGGQPQHFGDGTRLSIL.

The chain is built from TRBV5-1 and TRBJ1-4; 7 bases agree with TRBD1. Germline assignment: CDR1 SGHRS and CDR2 YFSETQ. The CDR3 totals 15 residues. V lost 2 bases to trimming and J lost 3 bases; unmatched junction nucleotides: 4. CDR3 DNA sequence: TGCGCCAGCAGCTTACAGGGGTGGCCTAATGAAAAACTGTTTTTT. Translated: CASSLQGWPNEKLFF.

This chain links TRBV4-2 with TRBJ2-7; D gene unclear. The germline V and J ends were trimmed by 6 bases and 1 base, with 10 bases remaining between them. This CDR3 is built from 13 residues. Germline V gives CDR1 LGHNA, CDR2 YNFKEQ. The CDR3 DNA reads as TGTGCCAGCAGTCTGGAGTTGTCCTACGAGCAGTACTTC. It specifies CASSLELSYEQYF.

The count of this clone is one. The chain is built from TRBV29-1 and TRBJ1-1, with D possibly being TRBD1 (6 bases). V was pared by 6 bases and J by 5 bases, with 19 bases between. CDR3 length: 14 residues. Per germline, CDR1 SQVTM and CDR2 ANQGSEA. CDR3 sequence reads: CSVLRRGKGTEAFF. As DNA, the CDR3 is TGCAGCGTCCTCCGTAGGGGGAAAGGGACTGAAGCTTTCTTT. The full variable domain, rest sourced from reference TRBV29-1 and TRBJ1-1, is SAVISQKPSRDICQRGTSLTIQCQVDSQVTMMFWYRQQPGQSLTLIATANQGSEATYESGFVIDKFPISRPNLTFSTLTVSNMSPEDSSIYLCSVLRRGKGTEAFFGQGTRLTVV.

The CDR3 DNA reads TGCGCCAGCAGCTTGCAGGGATCCTCTGGGGCCAACGTCCTGACTTTC. It is translated as CASSLQGSSGANVLTF. The genes are TRBV5-1 and TRBJ2-6; the D gene is possibly TRBD1 (5 bases). Germline loops: CDR1 SGHRS, CDR2 YFSETQ. The V and J ends lost 1 base and 0 bases respectively, with 8 bases between them. This CDR3 is 16 amino acids long.

The V call is TRBV11-2, the J call TRBJ1-2, with 7 bases aligning to TRBD1. Germline lookup yields CDR1 SGHAT and CDR2 FQNNGV. V shed 2 bases, J shed 4 bases, and the junction held 10 bases outside the gene matches. The CDR3 loop spans 16 amino acids. CDR3 bases: TGTGCCAGCAGCTTACTCTCCGGGCAGGGGGGCTATGGCTACACCTTC. It translates to CASSLLSGQGGYGYTF. The full variable domain, in which reference TRBV11-2 and TRBJ1-2 provide the parts outside the CDR3, is EAGVAQSPRYKIIEKRQSVAFWCNPISGHATLYWYQQILGQGPKLLIQFQNNGVVDDSQLPKDRFSAERLKGVDSTLKIQPAKLEDSAVYLCASSLLSGQGGYGYTFGSGTRLTVV.

The CDR3 region has the DNA TGTGCCAGCAGCAAGTTTCCGGCGGAAGATCCCTACAATGAGCAGTTCTTC. It translates to CASSKFPAEDPYNEQFF. V gene TRBV21-1 combines with J gene TRBJ2-1; TRBD2, as called in the table, went unchecked against the DNA. TRBV21-1 is recorded as a pseudogene. The CDR3 runs to 17 residues.

V usage is TRBV6-1 and J usage is TRBJ1-5; D not certain. Germline CDR1 and CDR2: MNHNS and SASEGT. Trimming took 0 bases from V and 2 from J, leaving 11 bases between them. The CDR3 spans 16 residues. This CDR3 is CASSEARSLGNQPQHF. The CDR3 DNA is TGTGCCAGCAGTGAAGCCCGGAGTTTAGGCAATCAGCCCCAGCATTTT.

In this sample, this clone turned up a few times. The chain uses TRBV6-5 and TRBJ1-1, with D possibly being TRBD1 (6 bases). Germline CDR1 reads MNHEY; CDR2 reads SVGAGI. CDR3 length equals 15 residues. V was cut by 3 bases and J by 1 base, with 12 bases left in between. The CDR3 is CASSYQRQANTEAFF. The CDR3, as DNA: TGTGCCAGCAGTTATCAGCGACAGGCGAACACTGAAGCTTTCTTT.

The chain has TRBV11-2 and TRBJ1-2; D call uncertain. Trimming cost V 5 bases and J 1 base, with 14 bases left between them. The CDR3 runs 15 residues. The germline CDR1 and CDR2 sequences are SGHAT and FQNNGV. CDR3 sequence (DNA): TGTGCCAGCAGCATCCCCGGCAGGCTTAACTATGGCTACACCTTC. It specifies CASSIPGRLNYGYTF. Drawing the rest from reference TRBV11-2 and TRBJ1-2, the complete variable domain is EAGVAQSPRYKIIEKRQSVAFWCNPISGHATLYWYQQILGQGPKLLIQFQNNGVVDDSQLPKDRFSAERLKGVDSTLKIQPAKLEDSAVYLCASSIPGRLNYGYTFGSGTRLTVV.

This clone came up once. V gene TRBV27 combines with J gene TRBJ1-6; no reliable D call. In germline, CDR1 is MNHEY, CDR2 SMNVEV (reference sequence). The V end was cut by 6 bases, the J end by 9 bases, with 18 bases between. There are 15 residues in the CDR3. The CDR3 spells CASSLGPGGVSPLHF. CDR3 nucleotide sequence: TGTGCCAGCAGCCTGGGTCCTGGAGGAGTTTCACCCCTCCACTTT.

This chain uses TRBV3-1 (or the pseudogene TRBV3-2) with TRBJ1-4; D not certain. Trimming stripped 6 bases from V and 4 bases from J, with 12 bases between. Germline lookup yields CDR1 LGHDT and CDR2 YNNKEL (reference sequence). This CDR3 has 14 amino acids. CDR3 amino acids: CASSRGVRNEKLFF. CDR3 DNA: TGTGCCAGCAGTCGAGGAGTTCGTAATGAAAAACTGTTTTTT.

The table lists this clone with many counts. This sequence joins TRBV29-1 and TRBJ1-2; a weak D match, TRBD1 (5 bases). Germline V gives CDR1 SQVTM, CDR2 ANQGSEA. There are 12 residues in the CDR3. V gave up 3 bases and J gave up 4 bases, with 9 bases separating them. This CDR3 reads CSVEAGPYGYTF. The DNA of the CDR3 is TGCAGCGTTGAGGCAGGGCCCTATGGCTACACCTTC.

V is TRBV7-2 and J is TRBJ2-7; 10 bases fit TRBD2. The CDR3 is 18 amino acids. Germline V gives CDR1 SGHTA, CDR2 FQGNSA. The V segment lost 2 bases and the J segment 1 base; nucleotides outside the gene matches: 11. The CDR3 sequence is CASSLSSSGGGLSYEQYF. In DNA, the CDR3 is TGTGCCAGCAGCTTAAGTTCTAGCGGGGGAGGGCTTTCCTACGAGCAGTACTTC.

The J gene is TRBJ1-2, the V gene TRBV19, with D possibly matching TRBD1 (5 bases). The CDR3 extends over 14 amino acids. Trimming removed 9 bases from V and 5 bases from J, with 19 bases in between. The V gene's germline CDR1 is LNHDA and CDR2 SQIVND (reference sequence). The CDR3 sequence: CASNGVGVWYGYTF. As DNA, the CDR3 is TGTGCCAGCAATGGAGTAGGGGTATGGTATGGCTACACCTTC.

The rearrangement joins TRBV5-6 to TRBJ1-3; D is unresolved. Germline V gene sequence: CDR1 SGHDT, CDR2 YYEEEE. The V end was cut by 0 bases, the J end by 2 bases, with 9 bases between. The CDR3 sequence is 15 residues long. The CDR3 sequence: CASSLAGNAGNTIYF. In nucleotides, the CDR3 is TGTGCCAGCAGCTTGGCCGGGAATGCTGGAAACACCATATATTTT.

V usage is TRBV11-2 and J usage is TRBJ2-5; a weak D match, TRBD1 (5 bases). V lost 0 bases to trimming and J lost 5 bases, with 16 bases between them. Per germline, CDR1 SGHAT and CDR2 FQNNGV. This CDR3 region has 16 residues. CDR3 bases: TGTGCCAGCAGCTTAGATCAGGGCGTCTGGATGGAGACCCAGTACTTC. Its protein is CASSLDQGVWMETQYF.